Following are 12 T cell receptor beta chains from one sample sequenced in a study of shared clonotypes between healthy human individuals. Assay used: immunoSEQ multiplex PCR; TCRdb lists only in-frame clones, some missing. The sample contains approximately 1,500,000 clones, over 95% of which appear only once. Sequenced input: naive CD4+ T cells sorted from blood. Subset defined: CD45RA+ positively selected. The origin of the receptors is a man younger than 40 in good health.

This clone was recorded once. The chain joins TRBV4-3 to TRBJ2-7; D gene uncertain. Trimming left V 0 bases short and J 7 bases short, with 16 bases between. The V gene's germline CDR1 is LGHNA and CDR2 YSLEER. This CDR3 is 15 amino acids long. The CDR3 protein is CASSQEPGGVGEQYF. CDR3 DNA sequence: TGCGCCAGCAGCCAAGAGCCTGGCGGAGTGGGTGAGCAGTACTTC.

The rearrangement uses TRBV9 and TRBJ1-2, with D hard to call. V gave up 0 bases and J gave up 4 bases, with 16 bases separating them. CDR1 is SGDLS, CDR2 YYNGEE, per germline. This CDR3 spans 16 amino acids. The CDR3 protein is CASSVGAGINLYGYTF. CDR3 nucleotide sequence: TGTGCCAGCAGCGTAGGGGCAGGAATCAACCTCTATGGCTACACCTTC.

The V gene is TRBV28, the J gene TRBJ1-2; TRBD1 matches 9 bases. This CDR3 is 15 amino acids long. V was pared by 5 bases and J by 5 bases, with 9 bases of the junction left unmatched. CDR1 MDHEN and CDR2 SYDVKM come from the germline V gene. The CDR3 is CASSKQGAGVYGYTF. For the CDR3, the DNA is TGTGCCAGCAGTAAACAGGGGGCTGGGGTTTATGGCTACACCTTC.

The chain recombines TRBV15 with TRBJ1-5; 8 nucleotides match TRBD1. CDR3 size: 16 residues. Germline loops: CDR1 LNHNV, CDR2 YYDKDF (reference sequence). With 1 base clipped from V and 0 bases from J, the junction kept 2 bases outside the gene matches. The CDR3 nucleotides read TGTGCCACCAGCAGAGTGACAGGGGATAGCAATCAGCCCCAGCATTTT. It codes for CATSRVTGDSNQPQHF.

The V and J genes are TRBV7-3 and TRBJ2-3, with D possibly being TRBD2 (6 bases). The CDR3 is 19 residues long. Trimming took 0 bases from V and 0 from J, leaving 19 bases between them. Germline values: CDR1 SGHTA, CDR2 FQGTGA. The CDR3 spells CASSLTPGLLPSSTDTQYF. The CDR3, as DNA: TGTGCCAGCAGCTTAACACCGGGACTCCTGCCCTCGAGCACAGATACGCAGTATTTT.

The rearrangement links TRBV18 to TRBJ2-3; 13 bases are a match to TRBD2. The CDR3 length is 16 residues. CDR1 is KGHSH, CDR2 LQKENI, per germline. The J segment lost 5 bases and the V segment lost 4 bases, leaving 6 bases of the junction unmatched. CDR3 loop: CASSLTSGRAGDTQYF. In nucleotides, the CDR3 is TGTGCCAGCTCACTAACTAGCGGGAGGGCCGGAGATACGCAGTATTTT.

The V gene is TRBV7-9, the J gene TRBJ2-1; 8 bases are a match to TRBD2. The CDR3 consists of 16 residues. V dropped 7 bases and J dropped 6; count of bases not matched to a gene: 14. Looked up from germline, CDR1 is SEHNR and CDR2 is FQNEAQ (reference sequence). The CDR3 DNA is TGTGCCAGCACCGGGATAGCGGGAATAAAGGGCAATGAGCAGTTCTTC. Translation gives CASTGIAGIKGNEQFF. Variable domain in full (rest from reference TRBV7-9 and TRBJ2-1): DTGVSQNPRHKITKRGQNVTFRCDPISEHNRLYWYRQTLGQGPEFLTYFQNEAQLEKSRLLSDRFSAERPKGSFSTLEIQRTEQGDSAMYLCASTGIAGIKGNEQFFGPGTRLTVL.

V gene TRBV6-4 combines with J gene TRBJ1-2; D unresolved. CDR1 is MRHNA and CDR2 is SNTAGT in the germline V gene. Trimming stripped 6 bases from V and 5 bases from J, with 13 bases between. The CDR3 is 13 residues long. CDR3 region: CASRLGPAYGYTF. DNA of the CDR3: TGTGCCAGCAGACTCGGACCCGCTTATGGCTACACCTTC.

The genes are TRBV28 and TRBJ1-1; D remains unclear. Germline V gene data show CDR1 as MDHEN and CDR2 as SYDVKM. The CDR3 has 15 amino acids. Trimming pared 3 bases from V and 0 bases from J, leaving 11 bases between. This CDR3 is CASSLIGRMNTEAFF. The CDR3 region has the DNA TGTGCCAGCAGTTTGATAGGGAGGATGAACACTGAAGCTTTCTTT.

The J gene is TRBJ2-1, the V gene TRBV9, with D hard to call. The V gene's germline CDR1 is SGDLS and CDR2 YYNGEE. This CDR3 has 15 residues. The germline V and J ends were trimmed by 3 bases and 0 bases, with 10 bases remaining between them. In nucleotides, the CDR3 is TGTGCCAGCAGCGCCGGGTTTAGCTCCTACAATGAGCAGTTCTTC. Translation: CASSAGFSSYNEQFF.

This rearrangement joins TRBV27 to TRBJ1-5; 8 nucleotides agree with TRBD1. Germline assignment: CDR1 MNHEY and CDR2 SMNVEV (reference sequence). After removal of 1 base from V and 0 bases from J, the junction contained 5 bases not matched to a gene. CDR3 size: 17 residues. The CDR3 DNA reads as TGTGCCAGCAGTTTATTGGCCAGGGGGCGTAGCAATCAGCCCCAGCATTTT. This codes for CASSLLARGRSNQPQHF.

The CDR3 here is CASSVAVVGYNEQFF. CDR3 nucleotide sequence: TGTGCCAGCAGCGTAGCGGTAGTTGGCTACAATGAGCAGTTCTTC. The genes are TRBV9 and TRBJ2-1; D is ambiguous. CDR1 is SGDLS and CDR2 is YYNGEE in the germline V gene. Trimming removed 0 bases from V and 3 bases from J, with 10 bases in between. CDR3 size: 15 residues.